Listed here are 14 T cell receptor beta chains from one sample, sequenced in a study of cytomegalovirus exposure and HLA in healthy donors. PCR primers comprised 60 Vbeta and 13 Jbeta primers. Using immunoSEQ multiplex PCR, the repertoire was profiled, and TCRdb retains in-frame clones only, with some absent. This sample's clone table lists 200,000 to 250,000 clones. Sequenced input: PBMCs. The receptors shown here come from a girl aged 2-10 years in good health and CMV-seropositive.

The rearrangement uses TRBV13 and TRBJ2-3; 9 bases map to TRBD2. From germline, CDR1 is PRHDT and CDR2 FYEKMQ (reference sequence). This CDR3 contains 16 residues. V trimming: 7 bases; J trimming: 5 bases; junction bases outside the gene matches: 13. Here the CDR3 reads CASTRGASGIVDTQYF. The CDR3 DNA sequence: TGTGCCAGCACCCGGGGGGCTAGCGGGATAGTAGATACGCAGTATTTT. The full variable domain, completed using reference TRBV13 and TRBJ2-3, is AAGVIQSPRHLIKEKRETATLKCYPIPRHDTVYWYQQGPGQDPQFLISFYEKMQSDKGSIPDRFSAQQFSDYHSELNMSSLELGDSALYFCASTRGASGIVDTQYFGPGTRLTVL.

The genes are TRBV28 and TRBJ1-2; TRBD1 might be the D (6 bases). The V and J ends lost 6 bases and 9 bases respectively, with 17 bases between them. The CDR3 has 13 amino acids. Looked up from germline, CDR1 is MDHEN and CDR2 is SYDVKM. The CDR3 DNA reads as TGTGCCAGCAGGTACGACAGGAATAGGAGCTACACCTTC. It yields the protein CASRYDRNRSYTF.

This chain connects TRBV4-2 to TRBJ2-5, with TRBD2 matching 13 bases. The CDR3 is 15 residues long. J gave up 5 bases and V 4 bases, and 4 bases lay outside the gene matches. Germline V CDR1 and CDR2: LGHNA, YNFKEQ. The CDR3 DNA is TGTGCCAGCAGCCGAGGACTAGCGGGAGATGAGACCCAGTACTTC. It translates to CASSRGLAGDETQYF.

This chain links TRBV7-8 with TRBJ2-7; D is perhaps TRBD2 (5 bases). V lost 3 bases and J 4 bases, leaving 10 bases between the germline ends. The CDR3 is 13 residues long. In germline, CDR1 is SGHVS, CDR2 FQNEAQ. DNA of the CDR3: TGTGCCAGCAGCTTTGCGGGTGCATACGAGCAGTACTTC. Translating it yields CASSFAGAYEQYF.

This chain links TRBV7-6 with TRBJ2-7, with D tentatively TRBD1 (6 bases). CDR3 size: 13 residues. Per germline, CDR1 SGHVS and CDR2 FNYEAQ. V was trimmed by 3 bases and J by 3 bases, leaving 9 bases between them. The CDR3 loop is CASSFQGGYEQYF. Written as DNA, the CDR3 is TGTGCCAGCAGCTTCCAAGGGGGCTACGAGCAGTACTTC.

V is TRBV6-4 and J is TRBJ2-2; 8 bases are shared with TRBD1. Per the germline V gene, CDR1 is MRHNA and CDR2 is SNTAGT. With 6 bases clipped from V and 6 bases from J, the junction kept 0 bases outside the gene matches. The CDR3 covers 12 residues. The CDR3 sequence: CASRGQAGELFF. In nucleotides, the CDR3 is TGTGCCAGCAGGGGACAGGCCGGGGAGCTGTTTTTT.

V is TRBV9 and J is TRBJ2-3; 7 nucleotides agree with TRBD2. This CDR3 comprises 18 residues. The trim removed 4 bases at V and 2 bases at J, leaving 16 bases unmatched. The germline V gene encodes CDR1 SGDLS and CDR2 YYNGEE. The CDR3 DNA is TGTGCCAGCAGCACCTCCACCGGGTCCGGACTAGTCACAGATACGCAGTATTTT. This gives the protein CASSTSTGSGLVTDTQYF.

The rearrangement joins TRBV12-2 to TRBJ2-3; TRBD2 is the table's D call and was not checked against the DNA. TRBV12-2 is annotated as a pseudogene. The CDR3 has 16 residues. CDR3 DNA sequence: TGTGCAAGTCGCTTAGCCGCCCCTCTAAGCACAGATACGCAGTATTTT. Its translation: CASRLAAPLSTDTQYF.

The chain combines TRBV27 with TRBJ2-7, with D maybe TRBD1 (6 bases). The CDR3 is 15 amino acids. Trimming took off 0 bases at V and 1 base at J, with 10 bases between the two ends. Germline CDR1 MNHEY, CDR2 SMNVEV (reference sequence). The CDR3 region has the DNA TGTGCCAGCAGTTTATCGGGGCAGGGGTCCTACGAGCAGTACTTC. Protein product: CASSLSGQGSYEQYF.

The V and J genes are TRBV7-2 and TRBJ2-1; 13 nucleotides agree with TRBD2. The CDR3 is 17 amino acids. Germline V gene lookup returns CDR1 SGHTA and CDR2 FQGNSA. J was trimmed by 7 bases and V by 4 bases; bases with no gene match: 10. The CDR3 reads CASSSSPGLAGENEQFF. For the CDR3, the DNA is TGTGCCAGCAGCTCCTCGCCCGGACTAGCGGGAGAGAATGAGCAGTTCTTC.

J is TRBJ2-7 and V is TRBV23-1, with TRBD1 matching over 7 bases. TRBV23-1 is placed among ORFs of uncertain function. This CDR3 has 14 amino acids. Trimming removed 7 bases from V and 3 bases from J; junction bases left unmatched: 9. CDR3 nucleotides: TGCGCCAGCACCCTTGAGGGGGCAAACTACGAGCAGTACTTC. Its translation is CASTLEGANYEQYF.

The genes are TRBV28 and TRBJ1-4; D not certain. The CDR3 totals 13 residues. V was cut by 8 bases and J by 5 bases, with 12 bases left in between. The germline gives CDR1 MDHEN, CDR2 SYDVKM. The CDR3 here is CASSGGENEKLFF. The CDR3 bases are TGTGCCAGCTCGGGAGGAGAAAATGAAAAACTGTTTTTT.

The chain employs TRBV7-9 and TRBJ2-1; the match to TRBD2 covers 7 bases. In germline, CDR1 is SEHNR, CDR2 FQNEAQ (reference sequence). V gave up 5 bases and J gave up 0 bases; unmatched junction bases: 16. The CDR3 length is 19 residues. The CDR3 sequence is CASSTRPHSGLSSYNEQFF. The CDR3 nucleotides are TGTGCCAGCAGCACACGCCCACATAGCGGGTTAAGCTCCTACAATGAGCAGTTCTTC.

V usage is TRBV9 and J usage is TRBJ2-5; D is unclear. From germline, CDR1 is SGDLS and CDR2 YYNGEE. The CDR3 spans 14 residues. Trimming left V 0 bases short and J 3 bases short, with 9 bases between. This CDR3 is CASSVEAAEETQYF. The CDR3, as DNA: TGTGCCAGCAGCGTAGAGGCGGCAGAAGAGACCCAGTACTTC.